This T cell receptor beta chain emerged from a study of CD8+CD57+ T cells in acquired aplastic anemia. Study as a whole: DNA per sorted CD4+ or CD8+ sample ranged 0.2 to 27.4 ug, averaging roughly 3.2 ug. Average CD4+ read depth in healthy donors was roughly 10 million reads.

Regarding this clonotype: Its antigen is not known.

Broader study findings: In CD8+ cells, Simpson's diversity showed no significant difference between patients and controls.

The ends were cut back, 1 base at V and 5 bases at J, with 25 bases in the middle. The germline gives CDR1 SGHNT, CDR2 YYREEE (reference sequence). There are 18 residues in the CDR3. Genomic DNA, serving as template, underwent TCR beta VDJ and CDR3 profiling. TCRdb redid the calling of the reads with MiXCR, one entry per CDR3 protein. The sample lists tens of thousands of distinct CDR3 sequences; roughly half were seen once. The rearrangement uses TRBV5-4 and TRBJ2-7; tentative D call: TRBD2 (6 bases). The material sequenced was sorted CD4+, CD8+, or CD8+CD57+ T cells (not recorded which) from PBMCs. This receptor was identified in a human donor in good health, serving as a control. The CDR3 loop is CASSLLAGKGLTWDEQYF. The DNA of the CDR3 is TGTGCCAGCAGCTTGTTAGCCGGGAAGGGACTCACCTGGGACGAGCAGTACTTC.